A selection of T cell receptor beta chains follows, all from one sample in a study of T-cell memory formation after mild COVID-19. One entry per CDR3 protein results from TCRdb running MiXCR on the 5' RACE reads. The sample has over 450,000 distinct CDR3 sequences, approximately 20% seen once; the top ten hold about 12%. Material: PBMCs or a T cell subset sorted from them (not recorded which). Receptors were obtained from an adult woman who had mild COVID-19 (a few samples of this study predate the infection). Cell type and time point are not known. The CDR3 runs from the conserved cysteine through the conserved F or W. D genes are given only for firm matches. Size tells how often a clone was seen (once, few, many) or the class of an expanded clone, and some rows leave it out.

>few|TRBV2|TRBJ2-5|-
TGTGCCAGCAGCAAATACAGGGCCTCCTACCAAGAGACCCAGTACTTC
CASSKYRASYQETQYF
>-|TRBV5-1|TRBJ2-7|TRBD1
TGCGCCAGCAGCTCGGTGACAGGGTCCCCCTACGAGCAGTACTTC
CASSSVTGSPYEQYF
>-|TRBV14|TRBJ2-7|-
TGTGCCAGCAGCCAAGATTCAGGGGCGCGAATGAAGTACTTC
CASSQDSGARMKYF
>few|TRBV4-2|TRBJ1-5|-
TGTGCCAGCAGCCTAGGTCGAGGGGGAGGTGACAATCAGCCCCAGCATTTT
CASSLGRGGGDNQPQHF
>few|TRBV29-1|TRBJ1-1|-
TGCAGCGTTGAAGATCTAGCTGAAGCTTTCTTT
CSVEDLAEAFF
>few|TRBV12-3/TRBV12-4|TRBJ2-3|TRBD2
TGTGCCAGCAGTCCCCTGATGCCGGGACTAGCGGGAGGACGGGGCCCAGATACGCAGTATTTT
CASSPLMPGLAGGRGPDTQYF
>-|TRBV5-1|TRBJ2-4|TRBD1
TGCGCCAGCAGCTTGGCTACAGGGGCCTCGAACATTCAGTACTTC
CASSLATGASNIQYF
>few|TRBV10-3|TRBJ2-5|TRBD1
TGTGCCATCGGTCAACAGGGGTCAGAGACCCAGTACTTC
CAIGQQGSETQYF
>-|TRBV20-1|TRBJ2-5|-
TGCAGTGCTAGTATGGTCGGGGGCCGGGAGACCCAGTACTTC
CSASMVGGRETQYF
>few|TRBV2|TRBJ2-3|-
TGTGCCAGCGACACTAGCCGGTTTAGCACAGATACGCAGTATTTT
CASDTSRFSTDTQYF
>-|TRBV29-1|TRBJ1-2|-
TGCAGCGTTTTAAGTTCCGGGGTTATGGGCTACACCTTC
CSVLSSGVMGYTF
>-|TRBV19|TRBJ1-1|TRBD1
TGTGCCAGTTTCCACTCAGGGGGCCTGGATGAAGCTTTCTTT
CASFHSGGLDEAFF
>-|TRBV15|TRBJ2-7|-
TGTGCCACCAGCCTCCGATCGGGGGTTAGCTCCTACGAGCAGTACTTC
CATSLRSGVSSYEQYF
>-|TRBV5-3|TRBJ2-1|TRBD1
TGTGCCAGAAGCAGGACAGGGGAGCCGGGCAATGAGCAGTTCTTC
CARSRTGEPGNEQFF
>few|TRBV9|TRBJ1-2|TRBD1
TGTGCCAGCAGCGCTCCGGGACAGGGGGCGCCTAACTATGGCTACACCTTC
CASSAPGQGAPNYGYTF
>few|TRBV6-5|TRBJ2-7|-
TGTGCCAGCGGTCAGGGTAGGAGGCGCGACTTC
CASGQGRRRDF
>few|TRBV6-4|TRBJ2-3|-
TGTGCCAGCAGTGACTCGACGGGCGATACGCAGTATTTT
CASSDSTGDTQYF
>-|TRBV30|TRBJ2-7|-
TGTGCCTGGAGTGGGTCTCGCTACGAGCAGTACTTC
CAWSGSRYEQYF
>-|TRBV12-3/TRBV12-4|TRBJ2-7|-
TGTGCCAGCAGCAACCTGGTAGGGAACTGGTACTTC
CASSNLVGNWYF
>few|TRBV20-1|TRBJ1-1|-
TGCAGTGCTAGAGAATCGGGCGGGGCTTTCTTT
CSARESGGAFF
>-|TRBV7-9|TRBJ2-1|TRBD2
TGTGCCAGTACGACTAGCGGGGGCTACAATGAGCAGTTCTTC
CASTTSGGYNEQFF
>many|TRBV12-3/TRBV12-4|TRBJ2-5|-
TGTGCCAGCAGTTCTGGCGGCACGTACCAAGAGACCCAGTACTTC
CASSSGGTYQETQYF
>few|TRBV18|TRBJ2-3|-
TGTGCCAGCTCACCACCCGACAGGTCCAACACAGATACGCAGTATTTT
CASSPPDRSNTDTQYF
>-|TRBV3-1|TRBJ2-1|-
TGTGCCAGCACCCCATCGTCGGGTTACAATGAGCAGTTCTTC
CASTPSSGYNEQFF
>few|TRBV25-1|TRBJ2-2|-
TGTGCCAGCAGTGAATTTGGCAGCAACACCGGGGAGCTGTTTTTT
CASSEFGSNTGELFF
>few|TRBV30|TRBJ2-7|TRBD1
TGTGCCTGGAGTGTAGGCACAGGGGGCGTGTACGAGCAGTACTTC
CAWSVGTGGVYEQYF
>-|TRBV20-1|TRBJ2-3|-
TGCAGTCACGAGGACGGGGAAAGCACAGATACGCAGTATTTT
CSHEDGESTDTQYF
>few|TRBV18|TRBJ2-5|-
TGTGCCAGCTCCCGGGGTGGAATGCAAGAGACCCAGTACTTC
CASSRGGMQETQYF
>few|TRBV7-7|TRBJ2-2|-
TGTGGCACCGACTCTTTGGGCACCGGGGAGCTGTTTTTT
CGTDSLGTGELFF